What follows are 18 T cell receptor beta chains derived from one specimen sequenced in a study of blood T cell repertoires in COVID-19. This table comes from immunoSEQ multiplex PCR, and its TCRdb copy is limited to in-frame clones, with some not included. The sample has roughly 160,000 clones; roughly 89% are singletons. Source material: peripheral blood. The receptors stem from a woman in her fifties or sixties who had recovered from COVID-19.

This rearrangement joins TRBV3-1 (or the pseudogene TRBV3-2) to TRBJ1-6; D gene unclear. The CDR3 has 14 residues. Per the germline V gene, CDR1 is LGHDT and CDR2 is YNNKEL (reference sequence). V dropped 0 bases and J dropped 11 bases, with 11 bases sitting between them. The CDR3 protein is CASSQESGRAPLHF. The CDR3 DNA follows: TGTGCCAGCAGCCAAGAGTCCGGGCGGGCACCCCTCCACTTT.

The gene calls are TRBV27 and TRBJ1-6, with a tentative D call TRBD1 (6 bases). Between the trimmed V and J ends, which lost 10 bases and 10 bases, there was a span of 17 bases. Per germline, CDR1 MNHEY and CDR2 SMNVEV (reference sequence). This CDR3 comprises 13 residues. The CDR3 sequence: CATRDTAGSPLHF. The CDR3 nucleotides read TGTGCCACCAGGGACACCGCTGGGTCACCCCTCCACTTT.

This rearrangement joins TRBV29-1 to TRBJ2-7, with 8 bases identical to TRBD1. J lost 6 bases, V lost 4 bases, and 11 bases had no gene match. The CDR3 sequence is 14 residues long. Germline V CDR1 and CDR2: SQVTM, ANQGSEA. The CDR3 region is CSVGVDRAPSEQYF. Here the CDR3 DNA reads TGCAGCGTTGGGGTGGACAGGGCCCCGAGCGAGCAGTACTTC.

V and J are TRBV19 and TRBJ2-5, with 9 bases aligning to TRBD1. The CDR3 is 15 residues long. Germline V lookup: CDR1 LNHDA, CDR2 SQIVND (reference sequence). Trimming took 5 bases from V and 2 from J; bases not matched to a gene: 6. The chain's CDR3 is CASSVQGARQETQYF. Here the CDR3 DNA reads TGTGCCAGTAGTGTACAGGGGGCGCGACAAGAGACCCAGTACTTC.

The rearrangement uses TRBV9 and TRBJ1-1; D is ambiguous. The CDR3 spans 13 residues. The germline V gene encodes CDR1 SGDLS and CDR2 YYNGEE. V gave up 2 bases and J gave up 1 base, with 6 bases separating them. In nucleotides, the CDR3 is TGTGCCAGCAGCGTCCGTCCGAACACTGAAGCTTTCTTT. This translates into CASSVRPNTEAFF.

This chain joins TRBV5-1 and TRBJ2-1; D not certain. The germline gives CDR1 SGHRS, CDR2 YFSETQ. The V and J ends lost 7 bases and 2 bases respectively, with 13 bases between them. The length of the CDR3 is 14 residues. This CDR3 reads CASGPGSPYNEQFF. The CDR3 DNA reads as TGCGCCAGCGGCCCGGGTTCCCCCTACAATGAGCAGTTCTTC.

The rearrangement uses TRBV21-1 and TRBJ2-7; whether TRBD1, the table's D call, matches the DNA was not checked. TRBV21-1 is listed as a pseudogene. The CDR3 sequence is 17 residues long. The CDR3 spells CASSKAETAGPLYEQYF. The DNA for the CDR3 is TGTGCCAGCAGCAAAGCAGAGACAGCCGGTCCGCTCTACGAGCAGTACTTC.

The CDR3: CASGSPWGGETQYF. In nucleotides, the CDR3 is TGTGCCAGTGGGTCCCCGTGGGGCGGAGAGACCCAGTACTTC. The gene calls are TRBV19 and TRBJ2-5; D may be TRBD1 (5 bases). The CDR3 is made up of 14 amino acids. The V gene's germline CDR1 is LNHDA and CDR2 SQIVND (reference sequence). V lost 8 bases and J 4 bases, leaving 17 bases between the germline ends. The full variable domain, completed using reference TRBV19 and TRBJ2-5, is DGGITQSPKYLFRKEGQNVTLSCEQNLNHDAMYWYRQDPGQGLRLIYYSQIVNDFQKGDIAEGYSVSREKKESFPLTVTSAQKNPTAFYLCASGSPWGGETQYFGPGTRLLVL.

V is TRBV5-5 and J is TRBJ2-6, with TRBD1 identical over 11 bases. Germline CDR1 reads SGHKS; CDR2 reads YYEKEE (reference sequence). The CDR3 extends over 17 amino acids. V was clipped by 4 bases and J by 3 bases; unmatched bases: 6. CDR3 loop: CASSLGTGGIGANVLTF. CDR3 nucleotides: TGTGCCAGCAGCCTCGGGACAGGGGGAATTGGGGCCAACGTCCTGACTTTC. The complete variable domain, with remaining parts taken from reference TRBV5-5 and TRBJ2-6, reads DAGVTQSPTHLIKTRGQQVTLRCSPISGHKSVSWYQQVLGQGPQFIFQYYEKEERGRGNFPDRFSARQFPNYSSELNVNALLLGDSALYLCASSLGTGGIGANVLTFGAGSRLTVL.

The chain is built from TRBV12-5 and TRBJ2-2; no firm D call. The CDR3 totals 14 residues. With 6 bases removed from V and 1 base from J, the gap between germline ends came to 9 bases. CDR1 is LGHNT, CDR2 FRNRAP, per germline. The CDR3 DNA reads TGTGCTAGTGGCGCTAATCTGAACACCGGGGAGCTGTTTTTT. Amino acid sequence: CASGANLNTGELFF.

The chain carries TRBV28 and TRBJ2-6; D gene uncertain. The length of the CDR3 is 15 residues. V lost 0 bases, J lost 2 bases, and 5 bases lay in between. Germline assignment: CDR1 MDHEN and CDR2 SYDVKM. The DNA for the CDR3 is TGTGCCAGCAGTTTATGGGCAGCTGGGGCCAACGTCCTGACTTTC. Translating gives CASSLWAAGANVLTF.

The chain uses TRBV5-7 and TRBJ1-1, with D possibly matching TRBD1 (5 bases). TRBV5-7 falls under the ORF class, with uncertain function. There are 15 residues in the CDR3. Between the trimmed V and J ends, which lost 4 bases and 4 bases, there was a span of 17 bases. Here the CDR3 reads CASSASREEVTEAFF. CDR3 DNA sequence: TGTGCCAGCAGCGCGAGCAGGGAGGAGGTCACTGAAGCTTTCTTT.

V and J are TRBV9 and TRBJ1-4; a weak D match, TRBD1 (6 bases). Germline V gives CDR1 SGDLS, CDR2 YYNGEE. V lost 4 bases and J 0 bases, leaving 10 bases between the germline ends. The CDR3 totals 15 residues. CDR3 sequence: CASSQRTATNEKLFF. In DNA form, the CDR3 reads TGTGCCAGCAGCCAACGGACAGCAACTAATGAAAAACTGTTTTTT. The variable domain in full, with the rest retrieved from reference TRBV9 and TRBJ1-4, is DSGVTQTPKHLITATGQRVTLRCSPRSGDLSVYWYQQSLDQGLQFLIQYYNGEERAKGNILERFSAQQFPDLHSELNLSSLELGDSALYFCASSQRTATNEKLFFGSGTQLSVL.

This clone was counted many times. The V gene is TRBV9, the J gene TRBJ1-1; no definite D call. Germline-derived CDR1 and CDR2 are SGDLS and YYNGEE. V lost 0 bases and J lost 1, with 7 bases in between. The CDR3 spans 14 residues. The CDR3 DNA follows: TGTGCCAGCAGCGTAGGGGAGGGGAACACTGAAGCTTTCTTT. This codes for CASSVGEGNTEAFF.

The genes are TRBV27 and TRBJ1-2; 7 nucleotides align to TRBD1. This CDR3 comprises 13 residues. V lost 4 bases and J lost 2; bases outside the gene matches: 1. The V gene's germline CDR1 is MNHEY and CDR2 SMNVEV (reference sequence). CDR3 region: CASSWDRNYGYTF. The CDR3 DNA follows: TGTGCCAGCAGTTGGGACAGAAACTATGGCTACACCTTC.

This clone was recorded a few times. V and J are TRBV2 and TRBJ2-7; 7 bases fit TRBD1. The CDR3 spans 15 residues. J lost 2 bases, V lost 1 base, and 5 bases had no gene match. Germline V gene sequence: CDR1 SNHLY, CDR2 FYNNEI. The CDR3 sequence: CASSEVGGQTYEQYF. The CDR3 DNA reads as TGTGCCAGCAGTGAAGTAGGGGGCCAAACCTACGAGCAGTACTTC.

This chain joins TRBV19 and TRBJ1-2, with D possibly matching TRBD1 (5 bases). Germline lookup yields CDR1 LNHDA and CDR2 SQIVND (reference sequence). The CDR3 consists of 12 residues. Trimming took off 3 bases at V and 8 bases at J, with 10 bases between the two ends. The chain's CDR3 is CASSIGDSGYTF. CDR3 sequence (DNA): TGTGCCAGTAGTATTGGGGACTCCGGCTACACCTTC.

The chain has TRBV10-3 and TRBJ1-2; D gene uncertain. The ends were cut back, 3 bases at V and 9 bases at J, with 14 bases in the middle. This CDR3 has 13 residues. The germline CDR1 and CDR2 sequences are ENHRY and SYGVKD. Written as DNA, the CDR3 is TGTGCCATCAGTGATTCTGGAGGATACAGCTACACCTTC. Protein sequence: CAISDSGGYSYTF.